This TCR beta chain was retrieved from a study of blood T cell repertoires in COVID-19. The wider study: Samples came from the United States, Italy and Spain, spanning acute and convalescent COVID-19.

The protocol was immunoSEQ multiplex PCR, while the TCRdb copy is restricted to in-frame clones and leaves out a portion. The top ten hold approximately 30% of the sample, which has some 56,000 clones, 81% seen once. The germline gives CDR1 LNHDA, CDR2 SQIVND (reference sequence). CDR3 size: 18 residues. V shed 2 bases, J shed 4 bases, and the junction held 12 bases outside the gene matches. The receptor was isolated from a woman older than 75 with active or convalescent COVID-19. The specimen was peripheral blood. The chain carries TRBV19 and TRBJ2-1; 9 positions agree with TRBD1. CDR3 in amino acids: CASSIPRLQGAGYNEQFF. In DNA form, the CDR3 reads TGTGCCAGTAGTATACCGAGACTACAGGGGGCAGGGTACAATGAGCAGTTCTTC.